This T cell receptor (beta chain) was identified during a study of blood T cell repertoires in COVID-19 (dated by TCRdb to about 2020). Regarding the research as a whole: Samples from collaborators originated in the United States, Italy and Spain and spanned both the acute and convalescent phases of COVID-19. The repertoires were released in a freely available public database meant as a resource for research on the immune response to SARS-CoV-2. Where available, HLA class I and class II types were taken from metadata supplied by the sample provider and were not determined by assay-based typing. Sample metadata almost always included a de-identified subject ID, COVID-19 status, age in years and sex. The dataset comprised deeply sampled blood TCRbeta repertoires from subjects exposed to, actively infected with, or recovered from COVID-19. Samples came from the ongoing ImmuneRACE study (first 160 participants) plus 1,254 subjects from 6 global collaborators. The prospective study material was composed of cDNA or gDNA derived from T cells, B-cell-depleted T cells, or PBMCs. Overall results and qualifications from the work: The amount of clinical and demographic metadata varied by source and participant and was provided uncurated.

In the case of this clone: The clone's antigen remains unknown. No much larger clone is present one base from it, and per-base qualities are unavailable.

At one collaborating source in Seattle, patients were enrolled during active infection and were followed longitudinally through the course of disease. The collaborating institutions used their own protocols to collect whole blood in K2EDTA tubes. For TCRbeta analysis, collaborators shipped samples as frozen whole blood, isolated PBMCs, or DNA extracted from either of those sample types. TCRbeta CDR3 regions were amplified from genomic DNA by means of the immunoSEQ Assay, a bias-controlled multiplex PCR. From the authors' description of their analysis: Within the assay, amplification of reference gene primers was used to estimate how many nucleated cells each sample contained. To quantify the absolute abundance of each unique TCRbeta CDR3 rearrangement, sequence reads were collapsed and filtered. For each sample, productive Simpson clonality was calculated as the square root of Simpson's diversity index over productive rearrangements. What TCRdb holds here is the immuneACCESS table cut down to in-frame rearrangements. Part of the clones is not present; checked against another copy, under half of the missing clones reflect an unresolved V gene, and the others are unexplained. Clonal size and the V and J genes are those of that table, whereas D and trimming came from the DNA. The sample has 150,000 to 200,000 clones on record, roughly 77% of them singletons. About 11% of the sample comes from the top ten.

The junction shows trimming of 3 bases on V and 7 bases on J, and the gene matches do not reach 11 bases of it. Spanning cysteine to phenylalanine, the CDR3 consists of 17 amino acids. Only the CDR3 region is kept as DNA, spanning 51 bases read in frame from base 1. From the germline V gene, CDR1 is LGHNT and CDR2 is FRNRAP. Sequences were obtained from peripheral blood. This clonotype originated in a woman over 75 with COVID-19, enrolled during active disease. The chain couples TRBV12-5 to TRBJ2-2; the central 10 bases match TRBD1. This receptor carries the CDR3 CASGFGGDRGLGGELFF. The sequence in DNA is TGTGCTAGTGGTTTCGGCGGGGACAGGGGTTTAGGCGGGGAGCTGTTTTTT.